These T cell receptor beta chains were read from a single sample in a study of blood T cell repertoires in COVID-19. Repertoires were generated with immunoSEQ multiplex PCR, while TCRdb's copy carries only in-frame clones and drops some. The table records about 84,000 clones, 80% to 90% of them present only once. What was sequenced was peripheral blood. The receptors come from a man aged 80 or over with active or convalescent COVID-19. CDR3s include the opening cysteine and the closing phenylalanine or tryptophan. A D gene is named only where the DNA matches it firmly. Clone size is not always given. Where it is, it says once, few, many or a class for expanded clones.

TRBJ1-5 | . | TRBV4-1 | . | TGCGCCAGCAGCCAAGAGAGGTGGTCAGGGAACGGACAGCCCCAGCATTTT | CASSQERWSGNGQPQHF
TRBJ1-1 | . | TRBV7-9 | TRBD1 | TGTGCCAGCAGCTTAGAGGGGACAGGAAACACTGAAGCTTTCTTT | CASSLEGTGNTEAFF
TRBJ2-1 | . | TRBV3-1/TRBV3-2 | . | TGTGCCAGCAGCCAGGACTTATACAATGAGCAGTTCTTC | CASSQDLYNEQFF
TRBJ2-5 | few | TRBV6-5 | TRBD2 | TGTGCCAGCAGTAAGCAGACTAGCGGGAGACAGACCCAGTACTTC | CASSKQTSGRQTQYF
TRBJ2-2 | . | TRBV5-1 | TRBD1 | TGCGCCAGCAGCTTGGGACAGGGGGCAGGGACCGGGGAGCTGTTTTTT | CASSLGQGAGTGELFF
TRBJ2-2 | . | TRBV7-2 | TRBD2 | TGTGCCAGCAGCGCAGGGACTAGCGCCGGGGAGCTGTTTTTT | CASSAGTSAGELFF
TRBJ2-5 | . | TRBV7-2 | TRBD2 | TGTGCCAGCAGCCCCCCGACTAGCGGGAGACAAGAGACCCAGTACTTC | CASSPPTSGRQETQYF
TRBJ2-2 | . | TRBV18 | TRBD1 | TGTGCCAGCTCGCCCGGGACAGTCACCGGGGAGCTGTTTTTT | CASSPGTVTGELFF
TRBJ1-3 | . | TRBV27 | . | TGTGCCAGCAGTTTTAACTCTGGAAACACCATATATTTT | CASSFNSGNTIYF
TRBJ2-7 | . | TRBV28 | TRBD2 | TGTGCCAGCACCGAGACTAGCGGGAGGCCCTACGAGCAGTACTTC | CASTETSGRPYEQYF
TRBJ2-2 | . | TRBV2 | TRBD2 | TGTGCCAGCAGTGGTAGCGGGAGGGCGAACACCGGGGAGCTGTTTTTT | CASSGSGRANTGELFF
TRBJ2-7 | . | TRBV6-2/TRBV6-3 | TRBD2 | TGTGCCAGCAGTTACCCCCGTTTAGCGGGAGACAACGAGCAGTACTTC | CASSYPRLAGDNEQYF
TRBJ2-7 | . | TRBV28 | TRBD1 | TGTGCCAGCGGACAGGCGGCTGTTCGTGCGCAGTACTTC | CASGQAAVRAQYF